The 22 T cell receptor beta chains in this list originate from one sample, sequenced in a study of tumor-infiltrating lymphocytes in primary liver carcinoma. TCR beta cDNA was made from 400 to 600 ng total RNA with a constant-region primer. Investigators got TCR beta libraries out of three nested multiplex PCR rounds, done with slightly modified ARM-PCR. The opening two PCR rounds, nine to eleven cycles each, paired TRBV1-TRBV30 forward primers with a C-beta reverse primer. TCRdb used MiXCR to reprocess the multiplex PCR reads, holding one entry per CDR3 protein. The sample holds more than 70,000 distinct CDR3 sequences, 69% seen once. Co-extraction yielded RNA and DNA from around 20-30 mg of unsorted bulk tissue. The sequenced sample consisted of tumor-adjacent normal liver tissue. The source of these receptors is a man aged 35 to 55 with primary liver carcinoma and hepatitis B virus infection.

The V and J genes are TRBV7-9 and TRBJ2-1; D call uncertain. Between the trimmed V and J ends, which lost 4 bases and 12 bases, there was a span of 13 bases. Germline CDR1 SEHNR, CDR2 FQNEAQ (reference sequence). CDR3 size: 12 residues. CDR3 region: CASSSERGGQFF. Written as DNA, the CDR3 is TGTGCCAGCAGCTCGGAGCGTGGTGGGCAGTTCTTC.

There are a few counts of this clonotype. The chain joins TRBV5-4 to TRBJ2-7; D perhaps matches TRBD1 (5 bases). This CDR3 has 14 amino acids. Trimming left V 4 bases short and J 6 bases short, with 17 bases between. The germline V gene encodes CDR1 SGHNT and CDR2 YYREEE (reference sequence). The CDR3: CASSLSTDPCEQYF. CDR3 in DNA: TGTGCCAGCAGCCTATCGACAGATCCCTGCGAGCAGTACTTC.

This sequence joins TRBV7-9 and TRBJ2-7, with D unresolved. The CDR3 has 13 amino acids. V was clipped by 11 bases and J by 1 base, with 15 bases between them. Germline CDR1 is SEHNR and CDR2 is FQNEAQ (reference sequence). As DNA, the CDR3 is TGTGCCTTCAGCCCCGCACGGTCCTACGAGCAGTACTTC. It encodes CAFSPARSYEQYF.

By frequency in the sample, this clonotype is large (0.1 to 1%). This chain connects TRBV11-1 to TRBJ2-1, with 8 bases fitting TRBD1. The CDR3 totals 16 residues. V shed 0 bases, J shed 3 bases, and the junction held 4 bases outside the gene matches. CDR1 is SGHAT and CDR2 is FQDESV in the germline V gene (reference sequence). CDR3 nucleotide sequence: TGTGCCAGCAGCTTAGCGGACAGGGCGTACTACAATGAGCAGTTCTTC. It translates to CASSLADRAYYNEQFF. The variable domain in full, with the rest retrieved from reference TRBV11-1 and TRBJ2-1, is EAEVAQSPRYKITEKSQAVAFWCDPISGHATLYWYRQILGQGPELLVQFQDESVVDDSQLPKDRFSAERLKGVDSTLKIQPAELGDSAMYLCASSLADRAYYNEQFFGPGTRLTVL.

The V and J genes are TRBV20-1 and TRBJ2-4, with 11 positions matching TRBD2. V was pared by 4 bases and J by 0 bases, with 5 bases of the junction left unmatched. CDR1 and CDR2 (germline): DFQATT, SNEGSKA (reference sequence). The CDR3 length is 16 residues. CDR3 residues: CSAKGLAELAKNIQYF. In DNA, the CDR3 is TGCAGTGCTAAGGGACTAGCGGAGCTAGCCAAAAACATTCAGTACTTC.

The chain links TRBV4-1 to TRBJ2-7; D perhaps matches TRBD1 (5 bases). The germline CDR1 and CDR2 sequences are MGHRA and YSYEKL. The CDR3 has 16 amino acids. Trimming stripped 9 bases from V and 6 bases from J, with 27 bases between. The CDR3 is CARNQDRTGATLEQYF. The CDR3 DNA reads as TGCGCCAGGAACCAAGATCGAACAGGTGCCACCCTCGAGCAGTACTTC.

Details on this clonotype: One end of the junction fails to match germline, which may point to a read error. This chain joins TRBV6-5 and TRBJ1-5, with D perhaps matching TRBD1 (5 bases). Germline V gives CDR1 MNHEY, CDR2 SVGAGI. The CDR3 is 18 amino acids. CDR3 DNA sequence: TGTGCCAGCAGTTATACCCGGCCGACAGCCACTGGCAATCAGCTCCAGCATTTT. Translating it yields CASSYTRPTATGNQLQHF.

As to this clonotype: At one boundary the junction diverges from the germline segment, which might be a read error. This sequence joins TRBV4-2 and TRBJ2-2; D not resolved. The germline CDR1 and CDR2 sequences are LGHNA and YNFKEQ. This CDR3 region has 14 residues. The CDR3 coding sequence is TGTGCCAGCGGCCCGGAACGTTCCACCGAGGAGCTGTTTTTT. This codes for CASGPERSTEELFF.

A remark on this clonotype: A much larger clone differs by one base, so this may be a read error. The chain is built from TRBV7-8 and TRBJ2-1; D may be TRBD2 (6 bases). This CDR3 spans 17 amino acids. Trimming took 1 base from V and 5 from J, leaving 18 bases between them. CDR1 SGHVS and CDR2 FQNEAQ come from the germline V gene. Written as DNA, the CDR3 is TGTGCCAGCAGCTTAGGTTGGCTACTAGGGGAGGACAATGAGCAGTTCTTC. Translation gives CASSLGWLLGEDNEQFF.

This clonotype was observed once. V usage is TRBV11-2 and J usage is TRBJ2-6; 7 nucleotides align to TRBD1. The V gene's germline CDR1 is SGHAT and CDR2 FQNNGV. V lost 4 bases and J lost 2; bases outside the gene matches: 17. The CDR3 contains 20 residues. CDR3 loop: CASSWVLGQEYGTGANVLTF. Written as DNA, the CDR3 is TGTGCCAGCAGCTGGGTTCTTGGACAGGAGTACGGGACTGGGGCCAACGTCCTGACTTTC.

Concerning this clonotype itself: A read error is likely, as this CDR3 ends without the conserved phenylalanine or tryptophan. The rearrangement joins TRBV11-2 to TRBJ2-1, with D possibly being TRBD1 (5 bases). The CDR3 is 15 amino acids. Germline V gene sequence: CDR1 SGHAT, CDR2 FQNNGV. The CDR3 loop is CVSSPLKGTYNEQFV. CDR3 nucleotide sequence: TGTGTCAGCAGCCCTCTCAAGGGGACCTACAATGAGCAGTTCGTC.

In the case of this clonotype: The junction departs from the called germline gene at one end, perhaps through a read error. The V gene is TRBV10-3, the J gene TRBJ2-3; no clear D. Germline loops: CDR1 ENHRY, CDR2 SYGVKD. The CDR3 contains 14 residues. CDR3 nucleotide sequence: TGTGCCATCAGTGACGTAGCTGGATCAGATACGCGGTATTTT. Amino acid sequence: CAISDVAGSDTRYF.

The rearrangement joins TRBV6-1 to TRBJ2-7; D not resolved. The V gene's germline CDR1 is MNHNS and CDR2 SASEGT. The CDR3 extends over 16 amino acids. Trimming took 5 bases from V and 0 from J, leaving 17 bases between them. The CDR3 here is CASSRSTATSSYEQYF. For the CDR3, the DNA is TGTGCCAGCAGTCGCTCAACGGCTACGAGCTCCTACGAGCAGTACTTC.

On this clonotype itself: A single base separates this from a much larger clone, so it may be a read error. This sequence joins TRBV11-2 and TRBJ2-7; D uncertain. The CDR3 length is 15 residues. Germline V gene lookup returns CDR1 SGHAT and CDR2 FQNNGV. Trimming removed 5 bases at V and 1 base at J, with 15 bases between. Written as DNA, the CDR3 is TGTGCCAGCAGCCTAAATCCGGAACAGTCCTACGAGCAGTACTTC. It is translated as CASSLNPEQSYEQYF.

This clonotype has a handful of counts. Mismatch with germline at one junction end may stem from a read error. V and J are TRBV29-1 and TRBJ2-3; D remains unclear. Germline values: CDR1 SQVTM, CDR2 ANQGSEA. This CDR3 is built from 11 residues. The CDR3 is CSVGFSDMQYF. For the CDR3, the DNA is TGCAGCGTTGGGTTTTCAGATATGCAGTATTTT.

The chain uses TRBV12-3 or TRBV12-4 and TRBJ1-5, with 10 bases matching TRBD1. The length of the CDR3 is 16 residues. V lost 2 bases and J lost 9; bases outside the gene matches: 10. The DNA of the CDR3 is TGTGCCAGCAGTTTAACCCTAGGGACAGGGGCGGTGCCCCAGCATTTT. It translates to CASSLTLGTGAVPQHF.

The chain combines TRBV10-3 with TRBJ2-4; D is unclear. The V end was cut by 2 bases, the J end by 3 bases, with 17 bases between. Germline V gene lookup returns CDR1 ENHRY and CDR2 SYGVKD. The CDR3 spans 17 residues. The CDR3 protein is CAISETSTRIGKNIQYF. The DNA of the CDR3 is TGTGCCATCAGTGAGACCTCCACACGGATTGGCAAAAACATTCAGTACTTC.

This clonotype was observed a handful of times. V gene TRBV29-1 combines with J gene TRBJ2-7; unclear D gene. The V gene lost 5 bases and the J gene lost 1 base, with 15 bases spanning the gap. The germline CDR1 and CDR2 sequences are SQVTM and ANQGSEA. The CDR3 covers 14 residues. The CDR3 DNA sequence: TGCAGCGTTTGGACGGCTCAAACGTCCTACGAGCAGTACTTC. It yields the protein CSVWTAQTSYEQYF.

This clonotype was found many times. The chain uses TRBV14 and TRBJ2-5, with 10 bases identical to TRBD2. Per germline, CDR1 SGHDN and CDR2 FVKESK. The junction had 7 bases not matched to a gene; V was cut back by 1 base and J by 5 bases. The CDR3 has 16 amino acids. DNA of the CDR3: TGTGCCAGCAGCCAAGTGTCTAGCGGGAGTAAGGAGACCCAGTACTTC. Residues: CASSQVSSGSKETQYF.

The J gene is TRBJ2-3, the V gene TRBV6-2 or TRBV6-3; D is perhaps TRBD2 (6 bases). In germline, CDR1 is MNHEY, CDR2 SVGEGT. The CDR3 is made up of 15 amino acids. For the CDR3, the DNA is TGTGGTAGCACTTCTATAGGGCTAGCGTTGGATACGCAGTATTTT. This sequence encodes CGSTSIGLALDTQYF.

Note on this clonotype: Since a much larger clone is just one base distant, this may be a read error. The chain recombines TRBV19 with TRBJ1-1; 7 nucleotides line up with TRBD1. V was clipped by 4 bases and J by 5 bases; unmatched bases: 10. The CDR3 is made up of 15 amino acids. Germline loops: CDR1 LNHDA, CDR2 SQIVND (reference sequence). The CDR3 reads CASSTGQGVRTEAFF. The CDR3 DNA sequence: TGTGCCAGTAGTACCGGGCAGGGGGTAAGGACTGAAGCTTTCTTT.

About this clonotype: This may be a read error, as it is one base from a much larger clone. V is TRBV5-1 and J is TRBJ2-7; the D gene is possibly TRBD1 (5 bases). This CDR3 comprises 16 residues. The germline CDR1 and CDR2 sequences are SGHRS and YFSETQ. V was cut by 4 bases and J by 0 bases, with 17 bases left in between. The CDR3 protein is CASSPDKGMGSYEQYF. DNA for the CDR3: TGCGCCAGCAGCCCGGACAAGGGGATGGGCTCCTACGAGCAGTACTTC.